One sample yielded the 21 T cell receptor beta chains listed below, sequenced in a study of persistence of HIV-infected CD4 T cells. The libraries were made with immunoSEQ version 4 in survey mode. Here immunoSEQ multiplex PCR was the method, and the copy in TCRdb shows in-frame clones only, minus some. The data hold 64,000 or so clones, with over 60% observed a single time. The stimulus was an HIV-1 Gag 15-mer peptide pool, 0.85 to 1 ug/peptide/mL. CD40L-negative CD69-negative CD45RO-high memory CD4+ T cells were sorted as populations depleted of antigen-responding cells. No antigen has been assigned to these receptors. The sample here was CD4+ T cells sorted from PBMCs after roughly 18-hour stimulation, taken from a patient who received antiretroviral therapy. These receptors were collected from an adult man with HIV who was CMV-seropositive.

Concerning this clone itself: One end of the junction fails to match germline, which may point to a read error. The chain employs TRBV29-1 and TRBJ1-2; 9 nucleotides match TRBD1. In germline, CDR1 is SQVTM, CDR2 ANQGSEA. There are 12 residues in the CDR3. The CDR3 nucleotides read TGCAGCGTTGAAATGGGACAGGGTATTAGTCCCTTC. Protein sequence: CSVEMGQGISPF. Using reference TRBV29-1 and TRBJ1-2 for the parts outside the CDR3, the full variable domain is SAVISQKPSRDICQRGTSLTIQCQVDSQVTMMFWYRQQPGQSLTLIATANQGSEATYESGFVIDKFPISRPNLTFSTLTVSNMSPEDSSIYLCSVEMGQGISPFGSGTRLTVV.

This clone appeared a single time. As DNA, the CDR3 is TGCGCCAGCAGTTCAAATCTACAGGGACAGGCGGAAAAACTGTTTTTT. Residues: CASSSNLQGQAEKLFF. This chain connects TRBV5-1 to TRBJ1-4; 8 bases match TRBD1. From germline, CDR1 is SGHRS and CDR2 YFSETQ. With V trimmed by 5 bases and J by 8 bases, 14 bases remained unmatched. The CDR3 runs to 16 residues.

This clone came up a few times. The chain combines TRBV19 with TRBJ2-7, with D possibly TRBD1 on 5 matching bases. With 5 bases removed from V and 6 bases from J, the gap between germline ends came to 17 bases. In germline, CDR1 is LNHDA, CDR2 SQIVND (reference sequence). This CDR3 has 14 amino acids. This CDR3 reads CASSPAGSRGEQYF. The CDR3, as DNA: TGTGCCAGTAGTCCGGCAGGGTCTCGAGGCGAGCAGTACTTC. Full variable domain (rest looked up from reference TRBV19 and TRBJ2-7): DGGITQSPKYLFRKEGQNVTLSCEQNLNHDAMYWYRQDPGQGLRLIYYSQIVNDFQKGDIAEGYSVSREKKESFPLTVTSAQKNPTAFYLCASSPAGSRGEQYFGPGTRLTVT.

This chain connects TRBV11-2 to TRBJ2-1; 10 bases align to TRBD1. V trimming: 5 bases; J trimming: 4 bases; junction bases outside the gene matches: 5. CDR3 length: 15 residues. CDR1 and CDR2 from the germline V gene are SGHAT and FQNNGV. In nucleotides, the CDR3 is TGTGCCAGCAGCCCGGGACAGGGGATTTACAATGAGCAGTTCTTC. Translated: CASSPGQGIYNEQFF.

The genes are TRBV7-9 and TRBJ1-1; possibly TRBD1 for D (6 bases). CDR1 and CDR2 from the germline V gene are SEHNR and FQNEAQ (reference sequence). V lost 5 bases to trimming and J lost 0 bases, with 13 bases between them. The CDR3 is 15 residues long. DNA of the CDR3: TGTGCCAGCAGCCCCTCGACAGGTCTGAACACTGAAGCTTTCTTT. It specifies CASSPSTGLNTEAFF.

This chain joins TRBV27 and TRBJ1-5, with a weak D call TRBD1 (6 bases). V lost 5 bases and J lost 6, with 17 bases in between. The CDR3 contains 15 residues. CDR1 is MNHEY and CDR2 is SMNVEV in the germline V gene (reference sequence). CDR3 sequence (DNA): TGTGCCAGCAGTCTACAGGGTCGAATAGGTCAGCCCCAGCATTTT. It is translated as CASSLQGRIGQPQHF.

This sequence joins TRBV30 and TRBJ1-4; 8 bases line up with TRBD1. Germline-derived CDR1 and CDR2 are GTSNPN and SVGIG (reference sequence). Trimming took 0 bases from V and 3 from J; bases not matched to a gene: 3. CDR3 length: 15 residues. The DNA for the CDR3 is TGTGCCTGGAGTGTTCAGGGGGCCGCTAATGAAAAACTGTTTTTT. It translates to CAWSVQGAANEKLFF.

The chain uses TRBV27 and TRBJ1-4; D call uncertain. Germline loops: CDR1 MNHEY, CDR2 SMNVEV (reference sequence). The CDR3 consists of 14 residues. The V end lost 2 bases, the J end lost 0 bases, and 4 bases lay between the germline ends. The DNA for the CDR3 is TGTGCCAGCAGTTTAGGTGCAACTAATGAAAAACTGTTTTTT. This sequence encodes CASSLGATNEKLFF.

The chain couples TRBV3-1 (or the pseudogene TRBV3-2) to TRBJ1-3; D unclear. The V gene lost 4 bases and the J gene lost 7 bases, with 5 bases spanning the gap. The V gene's germline CDR1 is LGHDT and CDR2 YNNKEL (reference sequence). The CDR3 is 11 amino acids. The CDR3 reads CASSLSNTIYF. In DNA form, the CDR3 reads TGTGCCAGCAGCCTAAGTAACACCATATATTTT.

The chain combines TRBV18 with TRBJ1-1, with D maybe TRBD1 (5 bases). The CDR3 length is 13 residues. Looked up from germline, CDR1 is KGHSH and CDR2 is LQKENI. V shed 8 bases and J shed 7 bases, with 17 bases lying between them. CDR3 sequence: CASRIGQGDEAFF. CDR3 nucleotide sequence: TGTGCCAGCCGTATTGGGCAGGGTGATGAAGCTTTCTTT.

This clone was seen once. The chain uses TRBV5-1 and TRBJ2-1; TRBD1 agrees at 8 bases. The V gene end was trimmed by 4 bases and the J gene end by 6 bases; junction bases not matched to a gene: 3. The CDR3 contains 13 residues. CDR1 is SGHRS, CDR2 YFSETQ, per germline. The CDR3 loop is CASSVQGGNEQFF. CDR3 nucleotides: TGCGCCAGCAGCGTACAGGGGGGCAATGAGCAGTTCTTC.

The chain combines TRBV10-3 with TRBJ1-1; possible D gene TRBD1, 5 bases. CDR1 is ENHRY and CDR2 is SYGVKD in the germline V gene. V lost 9 bases, J lost 2 bases, and 16 bases lay in between. The CDR3 totals 14 residues. CDR3 in amino acids: CAIGPGRVNTEAFF. CDR3 sequence (DNA): TGTGCCATAGGTCCGGGACGGGTCAACACTGAAGCTTTCTTT.

The V and J genes are TRBV5-6 and TRBJ2-1, with 8 bases aligning to TRBD1. This CDR3 region has 12 residues. CDR1 SGHDT and CDR2 YYEEEE come from the germline V gene. With V trimmed by 2 bases and J by 14 bases, 6 bases remained unmatched. The CDR3 reads CASSFSGGGEFF. The DNA for the CDR3 is TGTGCCAGCAGCTTCTCAGGGGGCGGTGAGTTCTTC.

J is TRBJ2-1 and V is TRBV29-1; TRBD2 agrees at 9 bases. V lost 5 bases and J lost 9; bases outside the gene matches: 8. There are 13 residues in the CDR3. The germline CDR1 and CDR2 sequences are SQVTM and ANQGSEA. CDR3 DNA sequence: TGCAGCGTTAGGGGACTAGCTACAGGTGAGCAGTTCTTC. It codes for CSVRGLATGEQFF.

The chain couples TRBV27 to TRBJ2-1, with D perhaps assigned TRBD1 or TRBD2 (5 bases each). This CDR3 spans 15 amino acids. Deletions cut 5 bases from V and 7 bases from J, with 18 bases between. CDR1 is MNHEY and CDR2 is SMNVEV in the germline V gene (reference sequence). DNA for the CDR3: TGTGCCAGCAGTCCCCCACGAGGGGCGCGGAATGAGCAGTTCTTC. It encodes CASSPPRGARNEQFF.

This clone has only one observation. The rearrangement links TRBV12-3 or TRBV12-4 to TRBJ1-2; possible D gene TRBD1, 5 bases. The CDR3 is 12 amino acids. Trimming pared 6 bases from V and 8 bases from J, leaving 13 bases between. In nucleotides, the CDR3 is TGTGCCAGCAGCTCCGGGACTGGAGGCTACACCTTC. Residues: CASSSGTGGYTF.

The chain couples TRBV9 to TRBJ1-5; D is possibly TRBD1 (5 bases). V was pared by 5 bases and J by 3 bases, with 9 bases between. The length of the CDR3 is 13 residues. The V gene's germline CDR1 is SGDLS and CDR2 YYNGEE. CDR3 in DNA: TGTGCCAGCAGTGTGGGGACCAATCAGCCCCAGCATTTT. This sequence encodes CASSVGTNQPQHF.

With regard to this clone: Distinct nucleotide sequences in the sample also encode this CDR3. The DNA for the CDR3 is TGTGCCAGCAGCCCGGACAGGGGGTATGGCTACACCTTC. This codes for CASSPDRGYGYTF. The rearrangement joins TRBV12-3 or TRBV12-4 to TRBJ1-2; 10 bases are a match to TRBD1. The CDR3 has 13 residues. J lost 5 bases, V lost 6 bases, and 3 bases had no gene match.

The V and J genes are TRBV7-8 and TRBJ2-3; 9 nucleotides agree with TRBD1. The trim removed 1 base at V and 1 base at J, leaving 6 bases unmatched. Germline V gene lookup returns CDR1 SGHVS and CDR2 FQNEAQ. There are 17 residues in the CDR3. Here the CDR3 reads CASSLGNRDRGTDTQYF. CDR3 coding DNA: TGTGCCAGCAGCTTAGGAAACCGGGACAGGGGCACAGATACGCAGTATTTT.

The chain uses TRBV10-3 and TRBJ2-7, with 8 bases that match TRBD1. In germline, CDR1 is ENHRY, CDR2 SYGVKD. The J segment lost 1 base and the V segment lost 2 bases, leaving 4 bases of the junction unmatched. CDR3 length equals 15 residues. The DNA of the CDR3 is TGTGCCATCAGTGAGCAGGGACAGGCTTCCTACGAGCAGTACTTC. It specifies CAISEQGQASYEQYF.

J is TRBJ1-2 and V is TRBV5-1; D not certain. CDR1 and CDR2 from the germline V gene are SGHRS and YFSETQ. There are 12 residues in the CDR3. Trimming stripped 6 bases from V and 2 bases from J, with 8 bases between. The CDR3 sequence: CASKEANYGYTF. The CDR3 nucleotides are TGCGCCAGCAAAGAGGCGAACTATGGCTACACCTTC.